The 7 T cell receptor beta chains presented below share a single source sample, sequenced in a study of T cell clonality in common variable immunodeficiency. Profiling relied on immunoSEQ multiplex PCR, and the TCRdb table lists in-frame clones only, not all of them. This repertoire holds about 40,000 clones, and none appear only once. The sequenced sample consisted of peripheral blood mononuclear cells. The source is a person aged 18 to 69 in good health.

A word on this clone: Sequencing ends 3 residues short of the CDR3 end; the germline J gene provides the rest. The rearrangement links TRBV20-1 to TRBJ2-7; 7 bases fit TRBD2. The germline CDR1 and CDR2 sequences are DFQATT and SNEGSKA (reference sequence). The J segment lost 2 bases and the V segment lost 6 bases, leaving 10 bases of the junction unmatched. This CDR3 is 14 amino acids long. The CDR3 reads CSAFPSGPTYEQYF. CDR3 DNA (partial): TGCAGTGCCTTTCCTAGCGGACCGACCTACGAG.

This clone was detected ten times or more. Sequencing ends 3 residues short of the CDR3 end; the germline J gene provides the rest. This sample includes further DNA sequences coding for the same CDR3. The chain carries TRBV29-1 and TRBJ1-1; weak D call: TRBD1 (5 bases). The V gene lost 3 bases and the J gene lost 4 bases, with 9 bases spanning the gap. This CDR3 spans 12 amino acids. Looked up from germline, CDR1 is SQVTM and CDR2 is ANQGSEA. CDR3 bases read: TGCAGCGTTGAGTGGGGGGGCACTGAA. Amino acid sequence: CSVEWGGTE. The whole CDR3 is CSVEWGGTEAFF. The whole variable domain, remainder taken from reference TRBV29-1 and TRBJ1-1, is SAVISQKPSRDICQRGTSLTIQCQVDSQVTMMFWYRQQPGQSLTLIATANQGSEATYESGFVIDKFPISRPNLTFSTLTVSNMSPEDSSIYLCSVEWGGTEAFFGQGTRLTVV.

This clone came up a few times. The sequenced fragment ends 3 residues before the CDR3 boundary, so the rest is inferred from the germline J gene. The rearrangement uses TRBV6-4 and TRBJ2-3; 9 bases match TRBD2. The germline V gene has CDR1 MRHNA and CDR2 SNTAGT. The CDR3 loop spans 15 amino acids. The sequenced part of the CDR3 DNA is TGTGCCAGCAGTGAGGGTAGCGGGGGCCTAGAGACG. It translates to CASSEGSGGLET. The entire CDR3 protein is CASSEGSGGLETQYF.

At least ten counts were recorded for this clone. The read ends 3 residues before the CDR3 terminus; that terminus is restored from the germline J gene. The chain links TRBV6-1 to TRBJ2-7; D perhaps matches TRBD1 (6 bases). The ends were cut back, 1 base at V and 4 bases at J, with 17 bases in the middle. This CDR3 region has 16 residues. CDR1 and CDR2 from the germline V gene are MNHNS and SASEGT. Incomplete CDR3 DNA: TGTGCCAGCAGTGAAGGGCCCGGGACACTTGCTTACGAG. Translation: CASSEGPGTLAYE. The whole CDR3 protein is CASSEGPGTLAYEQYF.

This clone was counted many times. Sequencing ends 3 residues short of the CDR3 end; the germline J gene provides the rest. This chain joins TRBV2 and TRBJ2-5; 11 positions agree with TRBD2. The CDR3 totals 17 residues. The ends lost 6 bases at V and 3 bases at J; junction bases unmatched: 12. CDR1 is SNHLY and CDR2 is FYNNEI in the germline V gene. The sequenced part of the CDR3 DNA is TGTGCCAGCAGGACTAGCGGGACGAAACTTCCGAAAGAGACC. Amino acids: CASRTSGTKLPKET. The whole CDR3 sequence reads CASRTSGTKLPKETQYF.

This clone was counted at least ten times. CDR3 bases read: TGCGCCAGCAGCCTCTCCCGGGACAGGGACCACGAG. Residues: CASSLSRDRDHE. In full, the CDR3 is CASSLSRDRDHEQYF. The chain couples TRBV4-1 to TRBJ2-7; 9 bases are shared with TRBD1. The CDR3 is cut off 3 residues early in the read; its end comes from the germline J gene. Germline V gene lookup returns CDR1 MGHRA and CDR2 YSYEKL. The CDR3 has 15 residues. Trimming at V came to 4 bases and at J to 5 bases, leaving 9 bases not matched to a gene.

This clone was detected many times. The chain's CDR3 is CASQPGSGANVLTF. CDR3 bases read: TGTGCCAGCCAACCGGGCTCTGGGGCCAACGTC. The chain joins TRBV2 to TRBJ2-6, with no clear D. Sequencing ends 3 residues short of the CDR3 end; the germline J gene provides the rest. The CDR3 is 14 amino acids. Per germline, CDR1 SNHLY and CDR2 FYNNEI. V was shortened by 8 bases and J by 0 bases, with 8 bases between the two germline ends.